These 5 T cell receptor beta chains share one sample of origin, sequenced in a study of siplizumab effects on memory and regulatory T cells. Measured with immunoSEQ multiplex PCR; TCRdb has only the in-frame clones, and not every one. The table includes about 13,000 clones, 30% to 40% detected once. These receptors have no identified antigens. The mixed lymphocyte reaction cells were cocultured at 37°C for more than 5 days. The material sequenced was CFSE-low (dividing) CD8+ T cells sorted from an allogeneic mixed lymphocyte reaction. The receptors originated from a human donor in good health; the cells came from an allogeneic mixed lymphocyte reaction.

By sample share, this clone is medium-sized (0.01 to 0.1%). The rearrangement joins TRBV7-2 to TRBJ2-3; no definite D call. The V end was cut by 1 base, the J end by 4 bases, with 18 bases between. CDR1 SGHTA and CDR2 FQGNSA come from the germline V gene. The CDR3 length is 17 residues. CDR3 in DNA: TGTGCCAGCAGCTTAGGGGCCCTTCGGTACCCCGCAGATACGCAGTATTTT. Encoded protein: CASSLGALRYPADTQYF. The full variable domain, with the rest looked up from reference TRBV7-2 and TRBJ2-3, is GAGVSQSPSNKVTEKGKDVELRCDPISGHTALYWYRQSLGQGLEFLIYFQGNSAPDKSGLPSDRFSAERTGGSVSTLTIQRTQQEDSAVYLCASSLGALRYPADTQYFGPGTRLTVL.

The V and J genes are TRBV5-8 and TRBJ1-2; 8 bases are shared with TRBD1. The CDR3 covers 14 residues. The V segment lost 4 bases and the J segment 3 bases; nucleotides outside the gene matches: 5. Germline V CDR1 and CDR2: SGHTS, YDEGEE. Here the CDR3 reads CASSDRGSDYGYTF. The CDR3 DNA follows: TGTGCCAGCAGCGACAGGGGATCGGACTATGGCTACACCTTC.

V gene TRBV27 combines with J gene TRBJ2-3; the D is unclear. Germline V gives CDR1 MNHEY, CDR2 SMNVEV (reference sequence). Trimming cost V 0 bases and J 0 bases, with 7 bases left between them. CDR3 length equals 15 residues. CDR3 protein: CASSLSSGSTDTQYF. CDR3 bases: TGTGCCAGCAGTTTATCGAGTGGGAGCACAGATACGCAGTATTTT.

This clone counts as medium-sized. V gene TRBV27 combines with J gene TRBJ1-1; D uncertain. Germline CDR1 reads MNHEY; CDR2 reads SMNVEV (reference sequence). V gave up 2 bases and J gave up 1 base, with 5 bases separating them. The CDR3 extends over 13 amino acids. As DNA, the CDR3 is TGTGCCAGCAGTTTAGCCTCGAACACTGAAGCTTTCTTT. Encoded protein: CASSLASNTEAFF.

This chain uses TRBV5-6 with TRBJ2-2; D might be TRBD1 (6 bases). Per germline, CDR1 SGHDT and CDR2 YYEEEE. This CDR3 is 14 amino acids long. The V and J ends lost 5 bases and 4 bases respectively, with 12 bases between them. CDR3 in amino acids: CASRYTGPTGELFF. As DNA, the CDR3 is TGTGCCAGCAGATACACAGGGCCCACCGGGGAGCTGTTTTTT.